This T cell receptor (beta chain) was sequenced in a study of cytomegalovirus exposure and HLA in healthy donors. PCR used 60 Vbeta primers and 13 Jbeta primers. The assay was immunoSEQ multiplex PCR, and TCRdb's table has in-frame clones only and misses some. Of some 130,000 clones listed, around 75% were seen once; the top ten hold 3.1%. As regards this clone: The antigen is not known.

Findings of the study overall: In an earlier analysis, about 87% or about 30%: the productive usage of most TCR beta V segments. A later analysis reported that several of the most significant clusters appeared to be linked to common viral pathogens, among them Epstein-Barr virus. As was reported, the HLA-A and HLA-B alleles of most subjects were accurately predicted from TCR beta sequences.

The sequence was obtained from a female donor in good health and CMV-seronegative. The sequenced sample was PBMCs.

CDR3 sequence (DNA): TGCGCCAGCAGCTTAGCAGGGGACGGCACTGAAGCTTTCTTT. Protein sequence: CASSLAGDGTEAFF. The chain employs TRBV5-1 and TRBJ1-1; D may be TRBD1 (6 bases). Trimming stripped 2 bases from V and 4 bases from J, with 12 bases between. In germline, CDR1 is SGHRS, CDR2 YFSETQ. This CDR3 is 14 amino acids long.